A selection of T cell receptor beta chains follows, all from one sample in a study of cytomegalovirus exposure and HLA in healthy donors. Method: immunoSEQ multiplex PCR; TCRdb's copy keeps in-frame clones and lacks some. Counted here are some 140,000 clones, approximately 75% occurring once; the ten biggest clones make up about 2.7%. The sample consisted of PBMCs. The receptor set was obtained from a man between 18 and 35 years old in good health and CMV-seronegative. Both conserved end residues are part of each CDR3. The D gene is left open where the match is weak. Some rows have no size entry. The others give once, few or many, or a class for an expanded clone.

D gene,J gene,V gene,clone size,CDR3 DNA,CDR3 protein
NA,TRBJ1-3,TRBV6-5,NA,TGTGCCAGCAGTTACTCCCCGGTACCTGGAAACACCATATATTTT,CASSYSPVPGNTIYF
TRBD1,TRBJ1-5,TRBV7-2,NA,TGTGCCAGCAGCTTAGTAGGGGACAGGGTACAGCCCCAGCATTTT,CASSLVGDRVQPQHF
NA,TRBJ1-2,TRBV28,NA,TGTGCCAGCATTCCAGGGAGGCAGTCCTATGGCTACACCTTC,CASIPGRQSYGYTF
NA,TRBJ2-2,TRBV5-4,NA,TGTGCCAGCAGCGTCGGGGGAAAAACCGGGGAGCTGTTTTTT,CASSVGGKTGELFF
NA,TRBJ1-5,TRBV28,NA,TGTGCCAGCAGTTTGGCTGGGAGAGTGGTTCATCAGCCCCAGCATTTT,CASSLAGRVVHQPQHF
NA,TRBJ2-2,TRBV28,NA,TGTGCCAGCAGTCCGAGGAGCGTCTTGAACACCGGGGAGCTGTTTTTT,CASSPRSVLNTGELFF
NA,TRBJ2-3,TRBV2,few,TGTGCCAGCAGGAGAGGAGGGCAAAGGAGGACAGATACGCAGTATTTT,CASRRGGQRRTDTQYF
NA,TRBJ2-6,TRBV2,NA,TGTGCCAGCAGCGCCGACAGCCTCGGGGCCAACGTCCTGACTTTC,CASSADSLGANVLTF
TRBD1,TRBJ2-1,TRBV4-1,NA,TGCGCCAGCAGCCGGGGAACAGGGGGCTGGGACAATGAGCAGTTCTTC,CASSRGTGGWDNEQFF
TRBD1,TRBJ2-2,TRBV9,NA,TGTGCCAGCAGCGTAGGCTCGGGACAGCAGAACACCGGGGAGCTGTTTTTT,CASSVGSGQQNTGELFF
NA,TRBJ2-5,TRBV7-2,NA,TGTGCCAGCAGCTTAGCTATGGAGACCCAGTACTTC,CASSLAMETQYF
NA,TRBJ2-3,TRBV27,NA,TGTGCCAGCAGTGTAGCAGATACGCAGTATTTT,CASSVADTQYF
TRBD1,TRBJ2-3,TRBV5-1,NA,TGCGCCAGCGGGGGGACAGGGGCAACCACAGATACGCAGTATTTT,CASGGTGATTDTQYF
TRBD1,TRBJ2-2,TRBV4-1,NA,TGCGCCAGCAGCCCCCGGGACAGGGGGTTCACCGGGGAGCTGTTTTTT,CASSPRDRGFTGELFF
NA,TRBJ1-4,TRBV7-6,NA,TGTGCCAGCAGCTTAGGCTCCCCAGGGCGTGAAAAACTGTTTTTT,CASSLGSPGREKLFF
NA,TRBJ1-1,TRBV5-1,NA,TGCGCCAGCAGCTTGCTCCGGGCCAGGGGGAACACTGAAGCTTTCTTT,CASSLLRARGNTEAFF
TRBD1,TRBJ2-5,TRBV6-5,NA,TGTGCCAGCAGAACAGGGGGCACCGAGACCCAGTACTTC,CASRTGGTETQYF
TRBD1,TRBJ1-6,TRBV6-5,NA,TGTGCCAGCAGTTGGGGACAGGCCGGAGGGTCACCCCTCCACTTT,CASSWGQAGGSPLHF
NA,TRBJ2-3,TRBV29-1,NA,TGCAGCGCAAGTCGGGGTAGCACAGATACGCAGTATTTT,CSASRGSTDTQYF
NA,TRBJ2-3,TRBV12-2,NA,TGTGCAAGTCGCTTAGCGGCTTCGGGACTAGCGGGGGGGCAAAGCACAGATACGCAGTATTTT,CASRLAASGLAGGQSTDTQYF
TRBD1,TRBJ1-3,TRBV7-2,NA,TGTGCCAGCAGCGGAAAGGGACAGTCCTCTGGAAACACCATATATTTT,CASSGKGQSSGNTIYF
TRBD2,TRBJ2-3,TRBV11-2,NA,TGTGCCAGCAGCTTAGGTCCAGCGGGGGGCACAGATACGCAGTATTTT,CASSLGPAGGTDTQYF
NA,TRBJ2-1,TRBV29-1,NA,TGCAGCGGTTTCCCTTCGGAGGATAGGAATGAGCAGTTCTTC,CSGFPSEDRNEQFF
TRBD1,TRBJ1-6,TRBV11-2,NA,TGTGCCAGCAGCTCCCCGGAGACAGGGATATCACCCCTCCACTTT,CASSSPETGISPLHF
TRBD1,TRBJ1-3,TRBV7-2,once,TGTGCCAGCAGCTCCGGACAGGGGAGGTCTGGAAACACCATATATTTT,CASSSGQGRSGNTIYF
TRBD1,TRBJ1-6,TRBV4-1,few,TGCGCCAGCACCCCGGGGCAGGGGGAGAATTCACCCCTCCACTTT,CASTPGQGENSPLHF
NA,TRBJ2-6,TRBV4-2,NA,TGTGCCAGCAGCCAAGGCCGAAAAGCCTCTGGGGCCAACGTCCTGACTTTC,CASSQGRKASGANVLTF
NA,TRBJ2-1,TRBV2,NA,TGTGCCAGCAGTGGGGGACTGTACAATGAGCAGTTCTTC,CASSGGLYNEQFF
TRBD2,TRBJ2-3,TRBV9,NA,TGTGCCAGCAGCGTATTAGGACTAGGTAAAGATACGCAGTATTTT,CASSVLGLGKDTQYF
TRBD2,TRBJ2-3,TRBV5-1,NA,TGCGCCAGCAGCTTGACCCCGGCTAGCGGAGATACGCAGTATTTT,CASSLTPASGDTQYF
TRBD1,TRBJ1-4,TRBV15,NA,TGTGCCACCAGCACCAGGGACAGGGTCACTAATGAAAAACTGTTTTTT,CATSTRDRVTNEKLFF
NA,TRBJ2-7,TRBV30,NA,TGTGCCTGGACGCGGCTGCGCTCCTACGAGCAGTACTTC,CAWTRLRSYEQYF
NA,TRBJ2-5,TRBV2,NA,TGTGCCAGCGATTTAGAACCCTCAAACGGGGGGCCCCGAGAGACCCAGTACTTC,CASDLEPSNGGPRETQYF
NA,TRBJ1-1,TRBV6-5,NA,TGTGCCAGTAAACGGGGATGGACTGAAGCTTTCTTT,CASKRGWTEAFF
NA,TRBJ1-6,TRBV2,NA,TGTGCCAGCACCCTTGCGACACGCTATAATTCACCCCTCCACTTT,CASTLATRYNSPLHF
TRBD1,TRBJ2-5,TRBV7-2,NA,TGTGCCAGCAGCTTGAGACAGGGGCAAGAGACCCAGTACTTC,CASSLRQGQETQYF
NA,TRBJ2-1,TRBV27,NA,TGTGCCAGCAGTCAAGGGAGTGAGCAGTTCTTC,CASSQGSEQFF
NA,TRBJ2-5,TRBV7-9,NA,TGTGCCAGCAGCTACTCCGGGATCCAAGAGACCCAGTACTTC,CASSYSGIQETQYF
NA,TRBJ2-5,TRBV4-1,NA,TGCGCCAGCAGCCAAGGTCTACAAGAGACCCAGTACTTC,CASSQGLQETQYF
TRBD1,TRBJ1-2,TRBV5-1,once,TGCGCCAGCAGCTTGGAGCAGGGGGCCGATAAAGACGGCTACACCTTC,CASSLEQGADKDGYTF
NA,TRBJ1-3,TRBV5-1,NA,TGCGCCAGCAGCTTCGGGTCCTCTGGAAACACCATATATTTT,CASSFGSSGNTIYF
TRBD1,TRBJ2-1,TRBV7-7,NA,TGTGCTAGCAGTCCAGGGGGCGAGTACAATGAGCAGTTCTTC,CASSPGGEYNEQFF
NA,TRBJ2-2,TRBV6-1,NA,TGTGCCAGCAGTGAAGATAGTGGGGCAGCAAACACCGGGGAGCTGTTTTTT,CASSEDSGAANTGELFF
NA,TRBJ2-3,TRBV23-1,NA,TGCGCCAGCAGTCCCCGACAGGACCCAAGCACAGATACGCAGTATTTT,CASSPRQDPSTDTQYF
NA,TRBJ2-5,TRBV28,NA,TGTGCCAGCAAAAAGCAGGGTAACCAAGAGACCCAGTACTTC,CASKKQGNQETQYF
NA,TRBJ2-7,TRBV20-1,NA,TGCAGTGGGGCAGGTTCGGGGGAGCAGTACTTC,CSGAGSGEQYF
NA,TRBJ1-6,TRBV4-2,once,TGTGCCAGCAGCCAAGGCGGGACGAGCTCCTATAATTCACCCCTCCACTTT,CASSQGGTSSYNSPLHF
NA,TRBJ2-5,TRBV29-1,NA,TGCAGCGTGGACATGAGTCAAGAGACCCAGTACTTC,CSVDMSQETQYF
NA,TRBJ2-5,TRBV27,once,TGTGCCAGCAGTTTTGTAGGGGCCGAGGAGACCCAGTACTTC,CASSFVGAEETQYF
TRBD1,TRBJ2-3,TRBV18,NA,TGTGCCAGCTCCGCTGGCAGGGGGCGTGGAGCAGATACGCAGTATTTT,CASSAGRGRGADTQYF
TRBD1,TRBJ2-7,TRBV27,NA,TGTGCCAGCAGCCGGGACAGGGGTTCCCTGAATCCGGACGAGCAGTACTTC,CASSRDRGSLNPDEQYF
NA,TRBJ2-5,TRBV7-7,NA,TGTGCCAGCAGCCCTCCCTTGGGCAGGGGGGATGAGACCCAGTACTTC,CASSPPLGRGDETQYF
NA,TRBJ2-5,TRBV7-9,few,TGTGCCAGCAGCCGTACCCACGGTTTCCAAGAGACCCAGTACTTC,CASSRTHGFQETQYF